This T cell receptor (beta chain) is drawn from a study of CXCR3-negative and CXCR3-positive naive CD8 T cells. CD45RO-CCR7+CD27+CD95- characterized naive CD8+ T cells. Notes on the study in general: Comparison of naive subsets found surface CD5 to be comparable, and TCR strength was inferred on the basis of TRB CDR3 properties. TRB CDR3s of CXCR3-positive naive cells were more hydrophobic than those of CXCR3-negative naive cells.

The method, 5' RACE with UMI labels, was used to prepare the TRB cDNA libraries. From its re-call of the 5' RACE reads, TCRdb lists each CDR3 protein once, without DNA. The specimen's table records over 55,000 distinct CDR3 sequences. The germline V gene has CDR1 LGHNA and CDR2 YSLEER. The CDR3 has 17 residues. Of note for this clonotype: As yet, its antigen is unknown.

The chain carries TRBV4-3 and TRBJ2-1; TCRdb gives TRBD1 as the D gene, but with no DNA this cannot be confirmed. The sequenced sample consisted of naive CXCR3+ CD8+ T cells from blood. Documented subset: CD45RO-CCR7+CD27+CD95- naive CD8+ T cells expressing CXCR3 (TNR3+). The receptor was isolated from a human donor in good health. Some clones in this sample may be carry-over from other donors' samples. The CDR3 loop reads CASSHGLGGPSYNEQFF.